Reported below is one TCR beta chain. There is no known antigen for this receptor. No base qualities exist here, and no much larger clone lies one base off it. This sample was included in a study of STAT5B mutations in CD4+ large granular lymphocyte leukemia (dated by TCRdb to between 2021 and 2024). For the study in its entirety: Among healthy controls, the CDR3 'QG' motif was associated with a particular HLA allele. The study compared the TCRbeta repertoires of patients with CD4+ T-cell large granular lymphocyte leukemia against those of healthy blood donors. Flow cytometry on FACSCanto II or FACSVerse showed that the purified fractions were more than 95% pure among lymphocytes. Broad study findings and their caveats: Data were not HLA-matched; higher clonality in CD4+ versus CD8+ T-LGLL could reflect the relatively small sample size. Main leukemic clonotypes were private to each patient, although about 25% of the main leukemic clonotypes were found at low frequency in the non-leukemic repertoires of other patients. Compared with healthy CD4+ repertoires, CD4-sorted patient repertoires appeared more clonal, and this difference remained even after the putative leukemic clones were removed. Enrichment of TRBV06-family usage was observed among the top patient clones (8/27) relative to healthy controls (2/35).

The healthy control group was made up of a few dozen blood donors, and the Finnish Red Cross blood service supplied their buffy coats. All TCR-sequenced material derived from peripheral blood: patient blood samples and healthy donor buffy coats. Peripheral blood mononuclear cells were isolated by Ficoll-Hypaque gradient centrifugation. CD4+ cells were magnetically purified from the buffy coats of healthy controls. The Gentra Puregene Cell and Tissue kit was used for genomic DNA extraction, and quantification was performed on a Qubit 2.0 fluorometer. The germline V gene (reference sequence) specifies MNHNY as CDR1 and SVGAGI as CDR2. The CDR3 holds 15 amino acids from the cysteine to the phenylalanine. The only DNA kept is the CDR3, 45 bases in frame from the first base. V is reduced by 6 bases and J by 4 bases, leaving a spacing of 18 bases between them. The immunoSEQ assay at survey resolution was used to sequence TCRbeta rearrangements from genomic DNA. The authors processed their data as follows. In the TCR sequencing data, the lowest productive clonotype frequency that could be detected was 2.59 x 10-5. Only productive TCRbeta rearrangements, defined as complete and in-frame sequences, were included in the analyses. Clonality for each sample was calculated as Simpson clonality in the immunoSEQ Analyzer version 3.0. Based on frequency, clones were grouped as very rare, small, medium, large (1-20%) or hyperexpanded (>20%). Generation probabilities were estimated with OLGA 1.2.3, V-gene circos plots were made with VDJtools, specificities were searched in VDJdb, and CDR3 motifs were identified with GLIPH. Drawn from immuneACCESS, this table holds only the in-frame rearrangements with V and J called that TCRdb kept. Clones are partly lost; checked studies trace under half to an unresolved V gene and leave the rest unexplained. Clone size and the V and J calls come from that table; the DNA yielded D and trimming. The sample table shows 30,000 to 40,000 clones, and 69% are seen once. Of the sample, less than 3% falls within the top ten clones.

The clonotype was recovered from a human donor in good health. Sequencing was performed on CD4+ T cells from blood buffy coats. The receptor chain draws on TRBV6-6 and TRBJ1-2, with the D segment identity uncertain. Here is the DNA: TGTGCCAGCAGCCCCTCTGCACTCGCCGTCTATGGCTACACCTTC. Translation gives CASSPSALAVYGYTF.